The 7 T cell receptor beta chains given below trace back to one sample, sequenced in a study of control samples from healthy donors and cancer patients. Libraries were prepared by immunoSEQ multiplex PCR; TCRdb keeps only in-frame clonotypes and omits some of them. The table includes 130,000 or so clones, around 93% detected once. The sample consisted of blood. The source of these receptors is a woman between 50 and 59 years old in good health.

This clone was observed a single time. This chain joins TRBV5-6 and TRBJ1-3; D unresolved. Germline V gene data show CDR1 as SGHDT and CDR2 as YYEEEE. V was trimmed by 0 bases and J by 0 bases, leaving 7 bases between them. This CDR3 comprises 15 residues. The CDR3 reads CASSLDGDSGNTIYF. DNA of the CDR3: TGTGCCAGCAGCTTGGACGGAGACTCTGGAAACACCATATATTTT.

The DNA for the CDR3 is TGCAGCGTTGTTCCAGGGGGGACCTATGGCTACACCTTC. Translation gives CSVVPGGTYGYTF. This chain joins TRBV29-1 and TRBJ1-2, with 7 bases lining up with TRBD1. The CDR3 is 13 residues long. J lost 4 bases, V lost 4 bases, and 6 bases had no gene match. Germline-derived CDR1 and CDR2 are SQVTM and ANQGSEA.

This clone has just a few counts. The chain carries TRBV2 and TRBJ2-1; 8 nucleotides match TRBD2. The CDR3 sequence is 19 residues long. The V gene end was trimmed by 2 bases and the J gene end by 7 bases; junction bases not matched to a gene: 19. Germline CDR1 is SNHLY and CDR2 is FYNNEI. The chain's CDR3 is CASSEPRHLLAGGFNEQFF. DNA of the CDR3: TGTGCCAGCAGTGAACCTCGCCATCTTCTGGCGGGGGGTTTTAATGAGCAGTTCTTC.

The rearrangement joins TRBV3-1 (or the pseudogene TRBV3-2) to TRBJ2-2; tentatively, D is TRBD2 (6 bases). Trimming took off 1 base at V and 2 bases at J, with 17 bases between the two ends. Germline V gene sequence: CDR1 LGHDT, CDR2 YNNKEL (reference sequence). The CDR3 consists of 18 residues. The CDR3 loop is CASSQVPPGGANTGELFF. The DNA of the CDR3 is TGTGCCAGCAGCCAAGTCCCACCGGGCGGGGCCAACACCGGGGAGCTGTTTTTT.

The chain carries TRBV7-2 and TRBJ2-7, with TRBD1 matching over 7 bases. This CDR3 is 15 amino acids long. V lost 5 bases, J lost 0 bases, and 7 bases stayed unmatched. Per germline, CDR1 SGHTA and CDR2 FQGNSA. The CDR3 sequence is CASSKTRGSSYEQYF. CDR3 nucleotides: TGTGCCAGCAGCAAGACCAGGGGGTCCTCCTACGAGCAGTACTTC. The whole variable domain, filled in from reference TRBV7-2 and TRBJ2-7, reads GAGVSQSPSNKVTEKGKDVELRCDPISGHTALYWYRQSLGQGLEFLIYFQGNSAPDKSGLPSDRFSAERTGGSVSTLTIQRTQQEDSAVYLCASSKTRGSSYEQYFGPGTRLTVT.

The table lists this clone with a count of one. The chain uses TRBV5-1 and TRBJ2-2; D is tentatively TRBD1 or TRBD2 (5 bases each). The length of the CDR3 is 14 residues. Germline V gene sequence: CDR1 SGHRS, CDR2 YFSETQ. V was clipped by 0 bases and J by 4 bases, with 7 bases between them. CDR3 amino acids: CASSLDGATGELFF. CDR3 in DNA: TGCGCCAGCAGCTTGGACGGGGCCACCGGGGAGCTGTTTTTT.

Worth noting for this clone: One end of the junction is discordant with germline, which a read error may explain. J is TRBJ1-2 and V is TRBV5-1; D uncertain. CDR1 and CDR2 (germline): SGHRS, YFSETQ. The CDR3 length is 12 residues. CDR3 coding DNA: TGCGCCAGCAGCGATTCCCCCTATGTCTACACCTTC. Translating it yields CASSDSPYVYTF.